The 20 T cell receptor beta chains below were found in one sample sequenced in a study of T cells expressing NK-cell markers. TCRdb re-called the 5' RACE reads; one entry per CDR3 protein, DNA not given. This sample's table reports roughly 700 distinct CDR3 sequences. Sequenced input: blood T cells: a sorted CD56 or NKG2C T cell subset, CD4+ or CD8+ T cells, or bulk PBMC T cells (not recorded which). All receptors come from a woman aged 50 to 60 in good health.

This clonotype is classed as medium-sized by frequency. The J gene is TRBJ2-2, the V gene TRBV6-4; TCRdb's D gene call, TRBD2, goes unchecked for lack of DNA. Per germline, CDR1 MRHNA and CDR2 SNTAGT. CDR3 length equals 14 residues. The CDR3 here is CASSLGGDTGELFF.

Judged by frequency, this clonotype is medium-sized (0.01 to 0.1%). The V call is TRBV28, the J call TRBJ2-3; the TCRdb D gene call, TRBD2, has no DNA to confirm it. Germline V gene data show CDR1 as MDHEN and CDR2 as SYDVKM. This CDR3 has 19 amino acids. CDR3 amino acids: CASSLLLAGEVPSTDTQYF.

This clonotype is called large (0.1 to 1%) based on its frequency. The rearrangement uses TRBV6-4 and TRBJ2-5; TCRdb names TRBD2, which stays unverified in the absence of DNA. Looked up from germline, CDR1 is MRHNA and CDR2 is SNTAGT. The CDR3 sequence is 15 residues long. CDR3 in amino acids: CASSDGTSGQETQYF.

This clonotype ranks as medium-sized in terms of frequency. The chain joins TRBV20-1 to TRBJ2-1; TCRdb lists TRBD2, though no DNA is available to test this call. This CDR3 comprises 13 residues. Germline CDR1 is DFQATT and CDR2 is SNEGSKA (reference sequence). The CDR3: CSAKGGDHNEQFF.

The V call is TRBV6-1, the J call TRBJ1-4; TCRdb gives TRBD1 as the D gene, but with no DNA this cannot be confirmed. This CDR3 is built from 14 residues. Germline CDR1 MNHNS, CDR2 SASEGT. The CDR3 is CASSDGPGGEKLFF.

This clonotype is deemed medium-sized by its frequency. J is TRBJ2-3 and V is TRBV6-1. This CDR3 has 15 residues. CDR1 MNHNS and CDR2 SASEGT come from the germline V gene. CDR3 amino acids: CASSEALQGADTQYF.

This clonotype ranks as medium-sized in terms of frequency. The chain is built from TRBV6-2 or TRBV6-3 and TRBJ2-1; TCRdb calls TRBD2, which cannot be checked without DNA. From germline, CDR1 is MNHEY and CDR2 SVGEGT. The CDR3 spans 13 residues. CDR3 residues: CAISGREVDEQFF.

The V and J genes are TRBV4-2 and TRBJ2-3; the D call of TRBD1 rests on TCRdb alone, since no DNA is present to check it. The CDR3 covers 16 residues. Germline CDR1 LGHNA, CDR2 YNFKEQ. CDR3 sequence reads: CASSQDLGTGTDTQYF.

The chain uses TRBV3-1 and TRBJ1-1. This CDR3 comprises 14 residues. CDR1 LGHDT and CDR2 YNNKEL come from the germline V gene (reference sequence). This CDR3 is CASSQGTRNTEAFF.

The V gene is TRBV4-2, the J gene TRBJ1-6; the TCRdb D gene call, TRBD1, has no DNA to confirm it. The CDR3 covers 16 residues. Germline V gives CDR1 LGHNA, CDR2 YNFKEQ. Here the CDR3 reads CASSQDQEGKGSPLHF.

The J gene is TRBJ2-2, the V gene TRBV6-4; the D call of TRBD1 rests on TCRdb alone, since no DNA is present to check it. Germline loops: CDR1 MRHNA, CDR2 SNTAGT. The CDR3 extends over 14 amino acids. CDR3 residues: CASSTGVDTGELFF.

By frequency, this clonotype is medium-sized (0.01 to 0.1%). The rearrangement joins TRBV6-4 to TRBJ2-1; there is no DNA to check the TCRdb D call of TRBD2. The CDR3 spans 15 residues. The V gene's germline CDR1 is MRHNA and CDR2 SNTAGT. The chain's CDR3 is CASSEGERDYNEQFF.

The chain uses TRBV6-4 and TRBJ2-1; TCRdb's D call, TRBD1, is unchecked because there is no DNA. The germline V gene encodes CDR1 MRHNA and CDR2 SNTAGT. The length of the CDR3 is 13 residues. The CDR3 sequence is CASSEGAEAKQFF.

The genes are TRBV20-1 and TRBJ1-6. Germline V gene data show CDR1 as DFQATT and CDR2 as SNEGSKA (reference sequence). This CDR3 comprises 14 residues. The CDR3 region is CSARDRLEASPLHF.

This clonotype is called large based on its frequency. The CDR3 loop reads CASSSTPDRPGGYTF. V usage is TRBV27 and J usage is TRBJ1-2; the D call of TRBD1 rests on TCRdb alone, since no DNA is present to check it. Looked up from germline, CDR1 is MNHEY and CDR2 is SMNVEV (reference sequence). The CDR3 runs to 15 residues.

Frequency places this clonotype as medium-sized. V is TRBV20-1 and J is TRBJ2-5; the D call of TRBD1 rests on TCRdb alone, since no DNA is present to check it. The CDR3 contains 14 residues. Germline loops: CDR1 DFQATT, CDR2 SNEGSKA (reference sequence). The CDR3 is CSARDGQHRETQYF.

The chain combines TRBV5-5 with TRBJ2-3; TCRdb reports TRBD1, a call that lacks DNA to check it against. The CDR3 is 15 residues long. In germline, CDR1 is SGHKS, CDR2 YYEKEE (reference sequence). The CDR3 sequence: CASRGFGALTDTQYF. Looking up the rest from reference TRBV5-5 and TRBJ2-3 gives the full variable domain: DAGVTQSPTHLIKTRGQQVTLRCSPISGHKSVSWYQQVLGQGPQFIFQYYEKEERGRGNFPDRFSARQFPNYSSELNVNALLLGDSALYLCASRGFGALTDTQYFGPGTRLTVL.

Its frequency marks this clonotype as large. V gene TRBV6-5 combines with J gene TRBJ2-1; as DNA is missing, the TRBD2 call by TCRdb cannot be tested. The CDR3 has 18 residues. Germline V gives CDR1 MNHEY, CDR2 SVGAGI. CDR3 loop: CASSNSGESGSGTNEQFF.

This clonotype is labeled large based on frequency. The CDR3: CSAGQGATEAFF. This chain links TRBV20-1 with TRBJ1-1; the D call of TRBD1 rests on TCRdb alone, since no DNA is present to check it. This CDR3 is 12 amino acids long. Germline V CDR1 and CDR2: DFQATT, SNEGSKA (reference sequence).

This clonotype is classed as medium-sized by frequency. The V gene is TRBV3-1, the J gene TRBJ2-1; the D gene TCRdb calls, TRBD2, cannot be checked with no DNA. The CDR3 loop spans 15 amino acids. Germline V gene lookup returns CDR1 LGHDT and CDR2 YNNKEL (reference sequence). The CDR3 sequence: CASSQAGGPVNEQFF.